This T cell receptor beta chain came from a study of Ad26.COV2.S vaccination and SARS-CoV-2 variants. The CDR3 is 14 amino acids. Germline CDR1 and CDR2: MNHEY and SVGAGI. V shed 0 bases and J shed 7 bases, with 10 bases lying between them. Sequencing was performed with immunoSEQ multiplex PCR; in TCRdb, only in-frame clones are kept and a portion is missing. This sample yields approximately 300,000 clones, of which around 83% are seen a single time; around 1.9% belongs to the top ten. Regarding treatment: over 15 received Ad26.COV2.S at low or high dose, single or two shots; about 5 received placebo; per-sample allocation not given. Collection of the samples took place on day 63 after the first injection of vaccine or placebo.

The chain combines TRBV6-5 with TRBJ1-5; D remains ambiguous. The sequences come from peripheral blood, collected in a trial of Ad26.COV2.S vaccine versus placebo. This TCR came from a person between 18 and 65 years old who received the Ad26.COV2.S COVID-19 vaccine or a placebo. CDR3 DNA: TGTGCCAGCAGTTACTCAGCTACTGGACAGCCCCAGCATTTT. Translated: CASSYSATGQPQHF.